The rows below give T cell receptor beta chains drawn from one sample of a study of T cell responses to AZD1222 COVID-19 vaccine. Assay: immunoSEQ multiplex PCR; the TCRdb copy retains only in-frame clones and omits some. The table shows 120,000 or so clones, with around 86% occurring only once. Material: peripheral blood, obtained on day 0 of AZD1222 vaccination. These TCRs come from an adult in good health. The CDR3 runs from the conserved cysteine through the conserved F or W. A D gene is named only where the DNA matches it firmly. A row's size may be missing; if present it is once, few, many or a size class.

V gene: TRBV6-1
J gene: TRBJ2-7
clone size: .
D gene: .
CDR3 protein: CASSDVGYRSYEQYF
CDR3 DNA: TGTGCCAGCAGTGATGTCGGTTACAGATCCTACGAGCAGTACTTC

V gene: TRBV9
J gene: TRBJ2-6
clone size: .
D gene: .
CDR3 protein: CASSPREGVGYSGANVLTF
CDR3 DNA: TGTGCCAGCAGCCCCCGTGAGGGAGTAGGTTACTCTGGGGCCAACGTCCTGACTTTC

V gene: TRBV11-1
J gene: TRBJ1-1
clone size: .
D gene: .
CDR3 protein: CASSGGGFSEAFF
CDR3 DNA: TGTGCCAGCAGCGGGGGGGGATTCTCTGAAGCTTTCTTT

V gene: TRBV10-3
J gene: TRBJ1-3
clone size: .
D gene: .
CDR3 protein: CAIRPQAGNTIYF
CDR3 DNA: TGTGCCATAAGACCCCAGGCTGGAAACACCATATATTTT

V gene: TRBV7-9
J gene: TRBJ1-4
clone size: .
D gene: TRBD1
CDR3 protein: CASSLFLDRNEKLFF
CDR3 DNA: TGTGCCAGCAGCTTATTCCTGGACAGGAATGAAAAACTGTTTTTT

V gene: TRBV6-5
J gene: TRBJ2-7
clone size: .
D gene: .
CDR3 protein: CASSNYEQYF
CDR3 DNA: TGTGCCAGCAGTAACTACGAGCAGTACTTC

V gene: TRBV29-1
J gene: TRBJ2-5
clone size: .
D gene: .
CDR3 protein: CSAGVGYGTQYF
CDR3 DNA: TGCAGCGCCGGGGTGGGTTATGGGACCCAGTACTTC

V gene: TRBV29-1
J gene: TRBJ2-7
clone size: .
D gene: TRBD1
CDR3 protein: CSVEAPTGGYEQYF
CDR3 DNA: TGCAGCGTTGAGGCCCCGACAGGGGGCTACGAGCAGTACTTC

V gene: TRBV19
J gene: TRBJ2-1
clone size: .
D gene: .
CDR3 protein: CASKESMMSSYNEQFF
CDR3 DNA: TGTGCCAGTAAAGAAAGTATGATGAGCTCCTACAATGAGCAGTTCTTC

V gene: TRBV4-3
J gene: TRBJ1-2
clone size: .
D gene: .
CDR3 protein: CASSPGQNTFYGYTF
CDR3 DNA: TGCGCCAGCAGCCCAGGACAGAACACGTTCTATGGCTACACCTTC

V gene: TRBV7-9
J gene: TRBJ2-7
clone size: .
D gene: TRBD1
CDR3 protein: CASSLDDRGTYEQYF
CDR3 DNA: TGTGCCAGCAGCTTAGACGACAGGGGAACCTACGAGCAGTACTTC

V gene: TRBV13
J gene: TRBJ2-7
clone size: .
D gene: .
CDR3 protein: CASSLTALPSYEQYF
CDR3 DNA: TGTGCCAGCAGCTTAACCGCACTTCCCTCCTACGAGCAGTACTTC

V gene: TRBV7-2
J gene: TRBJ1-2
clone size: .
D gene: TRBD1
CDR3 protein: CASRPTGGNYGYTF
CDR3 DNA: TGTGCCAGCAGACCCACAGGGGGCAACTATGGCTACACCTTC

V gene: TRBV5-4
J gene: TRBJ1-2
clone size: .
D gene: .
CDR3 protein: CASSLVSIHGYTF
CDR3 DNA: TGTGCCAGCAGCTTGGTCTCGATTCATGGCTACACCTTC

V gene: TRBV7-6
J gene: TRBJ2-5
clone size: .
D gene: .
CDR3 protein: CASSLEGGSQETQYF
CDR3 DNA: TGTGCCAGCAGCTTAGAGGGTGGGAGTCAAGAGACCCAGTACTTC

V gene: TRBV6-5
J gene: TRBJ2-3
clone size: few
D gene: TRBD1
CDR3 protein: CASKAQGFADTQYF
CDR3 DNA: TGTGCCAGCAAGGCACAGGGGTTCGCAGATACGCAGTATTTT

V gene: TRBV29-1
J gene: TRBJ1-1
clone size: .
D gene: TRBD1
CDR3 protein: CSVPGQGAGEAFF
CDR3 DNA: TGCAGCGTTCCGGGACAGGGGGCGGGTGAAGCTTTCTTT

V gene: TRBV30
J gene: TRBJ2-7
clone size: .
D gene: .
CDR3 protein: CAWSVGGLSYEQYF
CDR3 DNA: TGTGCCTGGAGTGTAGGGGGACTCTCCTACGAGCAGTACTTC

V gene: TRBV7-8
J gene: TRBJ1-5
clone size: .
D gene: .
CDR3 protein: CASSTDTSNQPQHF
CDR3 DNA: TGTGCCAGCAGCACGGACACTAGCAATCAGCCCCAGCATTTT

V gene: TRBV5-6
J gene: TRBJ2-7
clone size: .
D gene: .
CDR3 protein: CASSRSGAPYEQYF
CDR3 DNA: TGTGCCAGCAGCCGTTCCGGGGCTCCCTACGAGCAGTACTTC

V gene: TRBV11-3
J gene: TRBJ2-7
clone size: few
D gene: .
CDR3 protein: CASSLGVSYEQYF
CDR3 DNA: TGTGCCAGCAGCCTGGGGGTTTCCTACGAGCAGTACTTC

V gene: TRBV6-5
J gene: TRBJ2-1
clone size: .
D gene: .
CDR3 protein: CASSYDSQGYNEQFF
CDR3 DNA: TGTGCCAGCAGTTATGATTCGCAGGGATACAATGAGCAGTTCTTC

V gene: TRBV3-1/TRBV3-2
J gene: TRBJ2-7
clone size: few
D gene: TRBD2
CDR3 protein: CASSATGGSYEQYF
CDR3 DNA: TGTGCCAGCAGCGCCACGGGAGGCTCCTACGAGCAGTACTTC

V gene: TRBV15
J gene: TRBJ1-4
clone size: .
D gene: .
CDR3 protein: CATSRDQDREANEKLFF
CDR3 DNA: TGTGCCACCAGCAGAGATCAAGACCGAGAAGCTAATGAAAAACTGTTTTTT

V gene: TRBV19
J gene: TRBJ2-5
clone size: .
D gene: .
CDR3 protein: CASSETSLETQYF
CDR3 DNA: TGTGCCAGTAGTGAGACTAGTCTGGAGACCCAGTACTTC

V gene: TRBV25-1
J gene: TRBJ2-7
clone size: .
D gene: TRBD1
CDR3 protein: CASSERVGQGRTYEQYF
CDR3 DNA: TGTGCCAGCAGTGAAAGAGTGGGACAGGGGAGGACCTACGAGCAGTACTTC

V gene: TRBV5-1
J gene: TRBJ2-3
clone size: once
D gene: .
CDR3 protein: CASSYGGTSTDTQYF
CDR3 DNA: TGCGCCAGCAGCTACGGGGGAACCAGCACAGATACGCAGTATTTT

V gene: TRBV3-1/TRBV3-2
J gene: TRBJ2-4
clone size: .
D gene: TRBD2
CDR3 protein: CASSLRTSGANRRNIQYF
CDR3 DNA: TGTGCCAGCAGCCTCCGGACTAGCGGGGCTAACAGGAGAAACATTCAGTACTTC

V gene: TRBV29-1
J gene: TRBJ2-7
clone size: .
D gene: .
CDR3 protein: CSALTGAVSEQYF
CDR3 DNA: TGCAGCGCCCTGACCGGTGCTGTGTCCGAGCAGTACTTC

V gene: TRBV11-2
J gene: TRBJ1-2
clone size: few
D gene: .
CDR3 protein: CASSLLAENGYTF
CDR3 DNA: TGTGCCAGCAGCTTACTGGCCGAGAATGGCTACACCTTC

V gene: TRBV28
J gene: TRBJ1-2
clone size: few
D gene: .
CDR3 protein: CASSLQGVIYGYTF
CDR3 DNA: TGTGCCAGCAGTTTACAAGGGGTCATCTATGGCTACACCTTC

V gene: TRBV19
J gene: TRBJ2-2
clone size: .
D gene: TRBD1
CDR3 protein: CASSIGTGGLTGELFF
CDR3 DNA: TGTGCCAGTAGTATAGGCACAGGGGGCCTCACCGGGGAGCTGTTTTTT